This T cell receptor (beta chain) derives from a study of blood T cells in healthy people across ages. The CDR3 sequence is 14 residues long. V dropped 6 bases and J dropped 12; count of bases not matched to a gene: 9. The germline V gene has CDR1 KGHSH and CDR2 LQKENI. It was with a sample-barcoded 5' primer and a J-beta primer mix that a second PCR of roughly 6 to 11 cycles was run. One entry per CDR3 protein, called by TCRdb with MiXCR from the 5' RACE reads. The sample shows approximately 400,000 distinct CDR3 sequences, roughly half of them seen only once. V and J are TRBV18 and TRBJ2-5; 14 bases fit TRBD2. The sequence came from a man aged 60 to 75 in good health. The sequenced sample was blood. CDR3 residues: CASSGTSGSQGEYF. The CDR3 DNA is TGTGCCAGCTCCGGGACTAGCGGGAGCCAGGGGGAGTACTTC.